One sample yielded the 19 T cell receptor beta chains listed below, sequenced in a study of cytomegalovirus exposure and HLA in healthy donors. PCR primers comprised 60 Vbeta and 13 Jbeta primers. Clones were read by immunoSEQ multiplex PCR, and TCRdb kept only the in-frame ones, dropping some. The sample shows 180,000 or so clones, around a tenth of them seen only once. Sequences were obtained from PBMCs. The origin of the receptors is a woman in her twenties or thirties in good health and CMV-seropositive.

As concerns this clone: Relative to the germline gene, one junction end is altered; a read error may explain this. The genes are TRBV30 and TRBJ1-3; 7 positions agree with TRBD1. This CDR3 has 14 residues. The germline gives CDR1 GTSNPN, CDR2 SVGIG (reference sequence). CDR3 sequence (DNA): TGTGCCTGGAAAATTGAGGGGGCTGGAAACAACATATATTTT. Its protein is CAWKIEGAGNNIYF. The whole variable domain, filled in from reference TRBV30 and TRBJ1-3, reads SQTIHQWPATLVQPVGSPLSLECTVEGTSNPNLYWYRQAAGRGLQLLFYSVGIGQISSEVPQNLSASRPQDRQFILSSKKLLLSDSGFYLCAWKIEGAGNNIYFGEGSWLTVV.

A few counts support this clone. The chain combines TRBV5-1 with TRBJ2-5; 10 nucleotides agree with TRBD1. Germline V gene data show CDR1 as SGHRS and CDR2 as YFSETQ. CDR3 length equals 12 residues. Trimming took 4 bases from V and 10 from J; bases not matched to a gene: 4. This chain's CDR3 is CASSRDRGSQYF. The CDR3 nucleotides are TGCGCCAGCAGCCGGGACAGGGGAAGCCAGTACTTC.

The chain uses TRBV9 and TRBJ2-7; D is perhaps TRBD2 (5 bases). This CDR3 has 15 residues. The V and J ends lost 3 bases and 1 base respectively, with 14 bases between them. Germline lookup yields CDR1 SGDLS and CDR2 YYNGEE. This CDR3 is CASSGESGPSYEQYF. Here the CDR3 DNA reads TGTGCCAGCAGCGGTGAAAGCGGCCCTTCCTACGAGCAGTACTTC.

This clone has just a few counts. The V and J genes are TRBV9 and TRBJ2-1; 7 bases fit TRBD1. CDR1 is SGDLS, CDR2 YYNGEE, per germline. Trimming at V came to 3 bases and at J to 4 bases, leaving 4 bases not matched to a gene. There are 14 residues in the CDR3. CDR3 coding DNA: TGTGCCAGCAGCGCACGGGACAGATACAATGAGCAGTTCTTC. Protein: CASSARDRYNEQFF.

This sequence joins TRBV5-1 and TRBJ2-6; 7 positions match TRBD1. V lost 2 bases and J lost 1; bases outside the gene matches: 6. Germline lookup yields CDR1 SGHRS and CDR2 YFSETQ. The CDR3 covers 17 residues. CDR3 DNA: TGCGCCAGCAGCTTACAACAGGGGAGATCTGGGGCCAACGTCCTGACTTTC. Its protein is CASSLQQGRSGANVLTF.

This clone occurred a few times. The chain couples TRBV5-4 to TRBJ1-1; tentative D call: TRBD1 (6 bases). This CDR3 region has 14 residues. Germline assignment: CDR1 SGHNT and CDR2 YYREEE (reference sequence). Trimming shortened V by 2 bases and J by 3 bases, and 11 bases separated the two germline ends. The CDR3 DNA reads as TGTGCCAGCAGCTTCAGGGGTTGGTACACTGAAGCTTTCTTT. It codes for CASSFRGWYTEAFF.

This clone was seen a handful of times. V gene TRBV13 combines with J gene TRBJ2-3, with 8 bases aligning to TRBD2. CDR3 length: 18 amino acids. Germline V lookup: CDR1 PRHDT, CDR2 FYEKMQ (reference sequence). Trimming cost V 4 bases and J 0 bases; bases outside gene matches: 12. The CDR3 sequence is CASSSRGGKRASTDTQYF. The CDR3 nucleotides read TGTGCCAGCAGCTCTCGCGGGGGGAAAAGGGCTAGCACAGATACGCAGTATTTT.

The chain is built from TRBV19 and TRBJ1-3, with a tentative D call TRBD1 (6 bases). The ends were cut back, 7 bases at V and 4 bases at J, with 14 bases in the middle. CDR3 length equals 14 residues. Germline CDR1 and CDR2: LNHDA and SQIVND (reference sequence). Written as DNA, the CDR3 is TGTGCCAGTACCATGACAGGAGGAGGAAACACCATATATTTT. It codes for CASTMTGGGNTIYF.

This chain uses TRBV5-1 with TRBJ1-2; tentatively, D is TRBD1 (5 bases). The V end was cut by 0 bases, the J end by 4 bases, with 7 bases between. This CDR3 has 13 residues. Germline assignment: CDR1 SGHRS and CDR2 YFSETQ. The CDR3 DNA is TGCGCCAGCAGCTTGGTCAGGGCCTATGGCTACACCTTC. It yields the protein CASSLVRAYGYTF.

The gene calls are TRBV27 and TRBJ2-7, with 10 bases aligning to TRBD2. Germline CDR1 MNHEY, CDR2 SMNVEV (reference sequence). The CDR3 totals 15 residues. The trim removed 4 bases at V and 1 base at J, leaving 4 bases unmatched. The DNA for the CDR3 is TGTGCCAGCAGTTACGGGACTAGCGAATCCTACGAGCAGTACTTC. Encoded protein: CASSYGTSESYEQYF.

The chain uses TRBV10-2 and TRBJ1-2; weak D call: TRBD1 (6 bases). V lost 3 bases and J 8 bases, leaving 16 bases between the germline ends. Per the germline V gene, CDR1 is WSHSY and CDR2 is SAAADI. This CDR3 comprises 14 residues. The CDR3, as DNA: TGCGCCAGCAGTGACCCCACAGGGTCTTACGGCTACACCTTC. This sequence encodes CASSDPTGSYGYTF.

The rearrangement links TRBV19 to TRBJ1-5, with D possibly TRBD1 on 5 matching bases. Germline V lookup: CDR1 LNHDA, CDR2 SQIVND (reference sequence). The CDR3 length is 13 residues. Trimming stripped 6 bases from V and 7 bases from J, with 13 bases between. The CDR3 loop is CASSPGNYQPQHF. DNA of the CDR3: TGTGCCAGTAGCCCAGGGAATTACCAGCCCCAGCATTTT.

This clone was recorded a few times. This chain connects TRBV4-2 to TRBJ1-1, with D possibly being TRBD1 (6 bases). Germline CDR1 reads LGHNA; CDR2 reads YNFKEQ. V lost 0 bases to trimming and J lost 2 bases, with 19 bases between them. This CDR3 has 18 residues. The CDR3 protein is CASSQEGRGGPTNTEAFF. CDR3 in DNA: TGTGCCAGCAGCCAAGAGGGGAGGGGGGGCCCGACTAACACTGAAGCTTTCTTT.

This chain links TRBV7-9 with TRBJ2-3; 10 nucleotides match TRBD1. V shed 4 bases and J 5 bases; nucleotides not matched to a gene: 6. Germline CDR1 reads SEHNR; CDR2 reads FQNEAQ (reference sequence). This CDR3 region has 15 residues. CDR3 DNA sequence: TGTGCCAGCAGCTCGACAGGGGGCCGAGGAGATACGCAGTATTTT. It yields the protein CASSSTGGRGDTQYF.

There are a few counts of this clone. The gene calls are TRBV6-5 and TRBJ1-2; D is unclear. V lost 3 bases and J 5 bases, leaving 16 bases between the germline ends. Germline CDR1 is MNHEY and CDR2 is SVGAGI. This CDR3 contains 15 residues. The CDR3 loop reads CASSYFGEARYGYTF. Here the CDR3 DNA reads TGTGCCAGCAGTTATTTCGGGGAGGCAAGATATGGCTACACCTTC.

This clone showed up just a few times. The chain carries TRBV7-2 and TRBJ2-7; TRBD2 agrees at 7 bases. V shed 5 bases, J shed 2 bases, and the junction held 6 bases outside the gene matches. Germline V gives CDR1 SGHTA, CDR2 FQGNSA. The CDR3 covers 14 residues. The CDR3 DNA sequence: TGTGCCAGCAGCCATACTAGCGATGCCTACGAGCAGTACTTC. Translation: CASSHTSDAYEQYF.

This clone was counted between two and nine times. The chain uses TRBV2 and TRBJ1-3, with 10 positions matching TRBD1. V shed 1 base and J 0 bases; nucleotides not matched to a gene: 0. CDR1 is SNHLY, CDR2 FYNNEI, per germline. The CDR3 has 16 amino acids. The CDR3 coding sequence is TGTGCCAGCAGTGAAGGGACAGGGGGCTCTGGAAACACCATATATTTT. Residues: CASSEGTGGSGNTIYF.

The chain links TRBV7-9 to TRBJ1-3; 9 bases are shared with TRBD1. CDR3 length: 14 amino acids. J gave up 3 bases and V 7 bases, and 4 bases lay outside the gene matches. Germline V gene lookup returns CDR1 SEHNR and CDR2 FQNEAQ (reference sequence). As DNA, the CDR3 is TGTGCCAGCACACAGGGGGCAAGTGGAAACACCATATATTTT. As protein: CASTQGASGNTIYF.

This clone was picked up a small number of times. The chain links TRBV30 to TRBJ2-7; 10 nucleotides agree with TRBD2. The germline CDR1 and CDR2 sequences are GTSNPN and SVGIG (reference sequence). The junction had 9 bases not matched to a gene; V was cut back by 1 base and J by 6 bases. This CDR3 comprises 15 residues. This chain's CDR3 is CAWSGPAAGGLEQYF. The CDR3 DNA follows: TGTGCCTGGAGTGGACCGGCAGCGGGAGGGCTCGAGCAGTACTTC.